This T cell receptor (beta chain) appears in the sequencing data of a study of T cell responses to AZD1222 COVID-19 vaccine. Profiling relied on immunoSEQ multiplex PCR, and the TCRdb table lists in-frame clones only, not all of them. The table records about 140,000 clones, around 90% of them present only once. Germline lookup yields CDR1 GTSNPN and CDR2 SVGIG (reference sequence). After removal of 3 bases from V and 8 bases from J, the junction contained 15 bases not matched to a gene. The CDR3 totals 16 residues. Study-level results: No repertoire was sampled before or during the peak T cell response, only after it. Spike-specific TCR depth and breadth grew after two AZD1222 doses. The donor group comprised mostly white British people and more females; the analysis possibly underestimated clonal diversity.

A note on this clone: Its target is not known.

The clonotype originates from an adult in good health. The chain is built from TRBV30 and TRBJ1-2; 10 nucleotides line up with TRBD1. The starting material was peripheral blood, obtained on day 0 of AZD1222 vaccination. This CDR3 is CAWSLVPGQGSTGYTF. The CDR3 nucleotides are TGTGCCTGGAGCCTGGTCCCGGGACAGGGGAGCACGGGCTACACCTTC. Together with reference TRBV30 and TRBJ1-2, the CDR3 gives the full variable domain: SQTIHQWPATLVQPVGSPLSLECTVEGTSNPNLYWYRQAAGRGLQLLFYSVGIGQISSEVPQNLSASRPQDRQFILSSKKLLLSDSGFYLCAWSLVPGQGSTGYTFGSGTRLTVV.